This TCR beta chain is drawn from a study of shared clonotypes between healthy human individuals. Per the germline V gene, CDR1 is SGHNT and CDR2 is YYREEE (reference sequence). Unmatched junction bases numbered 7, after V lost 3 bases and J lost 2 bases. The CDR3 length is 15 residues. Profiled with immunoSEQ multiplex PCR; TCRdb holds only in-frame clones, not every one. The table shows over a million clones, with approximately 80% occurring only once. The clonotype originates from a man aged 18 to 30 in good health. Some clones in this sample may be carry-over from other donors' samples. The sample was memory CD4+ T cells from PBMCs. Subset defined: CD45RA-negative fraction. The J gene is TRBJ1-2, the V gene TRBV5-4; the match to TRBD1 covers 7 bases. In nucleotides, the CDR3 is TGTGCCAGCAGCTCCCAGACAGGGACCAACTATGGCTACACCTTC. This codes for CASSSQTGTNYGYTF.